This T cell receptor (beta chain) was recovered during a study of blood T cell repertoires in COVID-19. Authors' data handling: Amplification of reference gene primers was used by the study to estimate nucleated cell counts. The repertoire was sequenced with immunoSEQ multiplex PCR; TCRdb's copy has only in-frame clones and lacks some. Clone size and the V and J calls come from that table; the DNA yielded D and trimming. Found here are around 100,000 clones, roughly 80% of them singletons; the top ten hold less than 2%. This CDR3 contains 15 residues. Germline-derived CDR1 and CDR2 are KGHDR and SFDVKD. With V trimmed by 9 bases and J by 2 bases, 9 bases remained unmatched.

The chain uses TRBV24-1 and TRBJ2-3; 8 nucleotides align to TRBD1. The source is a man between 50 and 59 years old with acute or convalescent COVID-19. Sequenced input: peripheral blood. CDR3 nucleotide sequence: TGTGCCACCGGAGGACAGGGAGTCCTCACAGATACGCAGTATTTT. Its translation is CATGGQGVLTDTQYF.